The rows below give T cell receptor beta chains drawn from one sample of a study of cytomegalovirus exposure and HLA in healthy donors. Produced via immunoSEQ multiplex PCR; TCRdb's table is partial and in-frame only. The sample lists about 170,000 clones; 82% were seen once. Specimen: PBMCs. The receptors originated from a male donor in good health and CMV-seronegative. CDR3s include the opening cysteine and the closing phenylalanine or tryptophan. The D gene is left open where the match is weak. Not every row has a clone size; where given, it reads once, few, many or a size class.

j_call clone_size v_call d_call cdr3_aa cdr3_nt
TRBJ1-5 few TRBV30 TRBD1 CASDRGQNQPQHF TGTGCCTCCGACAGGGGCCAAAATCAGCCCCAGCATTTT
TRBJ2-3 - TRBV5-1 - CASSGGDTQYF TGCGCCAGCAGCGGAGGGGATACGCAGTATTTT
TRBJ2-1 - TRBV29-1 - CSVAVSGNEQFF TGCAGCGTTGCGGTTAGCGGCAATGAGCAGTTCTTC
TRBJ2-2 - TRBV7-7 TRBD2 CASSRILAGGPTGELFF TGTGCCAGCAGCCGCATTTTAGCGGGAGGGCCGACCGGGGAGCTGTTTTTT
TRBJ2-3 - TRBV4-2 TRBD2 CASSPAPGLAGEGATDTQYF TGTGCCAGCAGTCCCGCGCCGGGACTAGCGGGAGAGGGGGCCACAGATACGCAGTATTTT
TRBJ2-1 - TRBV19 - CASTPFSQGAKNNEQFF TGTGCCAGTACCCCCTTTTCCCAGGGCGCGAAAAACAATGAGCAGTTCTTC
TRBJ2-3 - TRBV10-3 - CAIRQTLTSTDTQYF TGTGCCATCAGGCAGACACTTACTAGCACAGATACGCAGTATTTT
TRBJ2-3 - TRBV10-2 - CASSDWAGAGDTQYF TGCGCCAGCAGTGACTGGGCGGGGGCGGGAGATACGCAGTATTTT
TRBJ1-2 few TRBV19 TRBD1 CASSIGTGNMRGYTF TGTGCCAGTAGTATCGGGACAGGGAATATGAGGGGCTACACCTTC
TRBJ1-1 - TRBV29-1 TRBD1 CSVKTGENTEAFF TGCAGCGTCAAGACAGGGGAGAACACTGAAGCTTTCTTT
TRBJ2-7 - TRBV6-5 - CASGDGSSYEQYF TGTGCCAGCGGGGACGGGAGCTCCTACGAGCAGTACTTC
TRBJ1-1 - TRBV29-1 TRBD1 CSVRARGQDTEAFF TGCAGCGTTAGGGCTCGCGGACAGGACACTGAAGCTTTCTTT
TRBJ2-5 - TRBV14 TRBD2 CASSPVTIREGTQYF TGTGCCAGCAGCCCTGTAACCATCAGGGAGGGGACCCAGTACTTC
TRBJ2-7 - TRBV19 - CASSIGLSYEQYF TGTGCCAGTAGTATAGGACTTTCGTACGAGCAGTACTTC
TRBJ2-1 few TRBV23-1 TRBD1 CASSHGTGPYNEQFF TGCGCCAGCAGTCACGGGACAGGGCCGTACAATGAGCAGTTCTTC
TRBJ1-1 - TRBV7-3 - CASKLVQGSTEAFF TGTGCCAGCAAATTGGTCCAGGGATCCACTGAAGCTTTCTTT
TRBJ2-5 - TRBV18 TRBD1 CASSPLTGVETQYF TGTGCCAGCTCACCACTAACAGGGGTAGAGACCCAGTACTTC
TRBJ1-6 - TRBV2 - CASLVWAGVGSPLHF TGTGCCAGTTTGGTGTGGGCGGGGGTCGGATCACCCCTCCACTTT
TRBJ1-1 - TRBV7-9 - CASSLGRGAITEAFF TGTGCCAGCAGCTTAGGTCGGGGGGCAATAACTGAAGCTTTCTTT
TRBJ2-3 - TRBV28 TRBD1 CASSTPGGGLTDTQYF TGTGCCAGCAGTACCCCAGGGGGCGGTTTGACAGATACGCAGTATTTT
TRBJ2-7 once TRBV5-4 TRBD1 CASSSPGQGHEQYF TGTGCCAGCAGCTCACCGGGACAGGGCCACGAGCAGTACTTC
TRBJ2-5 once TRBV15 TRBD1 CATYRGGETQYF TGTGCCACCTACAGGGGTGGGGAGACCCAGTACTTC
TRBJ1-2 - TRBV9 - CASSVKGIRGARDGYTF TGTGCCAGCAGCGTAAAGGGGATTCGGGGGGCTCGGGATGGCTACACCTTC
TRBJ2-4 - TRBV5-1 TRBD2 CASSLPNGGGDIQYF TGCGCCAGCAGCTTACCCAACGGGGGGGGTGACATTCAGTACTTC
TRBJ1-1 - TRBV27 TRBD1 CASSAGQGVAEAFF TGTGCCAGCAGTGCGGGACAGGGAGTCGCTGAAGCTTTCTTT
TRBJ2-7 - TRBV5-1 - CASSFSAGSYEQYF TGCGCCAGCAGCTTTTCGGCAGGATCCTACGAGCAGTACTTC
TRBJ2-3 - TRBV2 - CASSEAESTDTQYF TGTGCCAGCAGTGAGGCGGAGAGCACAGATACGCAGTATTTT
TRBJ2-3 - TRBV15 - CATRRGFTLGPEDTQYF TGTGCCACCCGCAGAGGTTTTACCCTGGGGCCGGAGGATACGCAGTATTTT
TRBJ2-1 - TRBV10-2 TRBD1 CASRQSFGTLQGNEQFF TGCGCCAGCAGACAATCATTCGGGACCCTACAGGGGAATGAGCAGTTCTTC
TRBJ2-1 few TRBV7-2 - CASSQTMGQQQFF TGTGCCAGCAGCCAAACAATGGGGCAACAGCAGTTCTTC
TRBJ1-1 - TRBV27 TRBD1 CASSSTGGALNTEAFF TGTGCCAGCAGTTCAACAGGGGGTGCGTTGAACACTGAAGCTTTCTTT
TRBJ2-5 - TRBV18 - CASSPPYSRETQYF TGTGCCAGCTCACCACCGTACAGTAGGGAGACCCAGTACTTC
TRBJ2-3 - TRBV4-1 TRBD1 CASSLGQGGDTQYF TGCGCCAGCAGCCTCGGACAGGGGGGAGATACGCAGTATTTT
TRBJ1-6 - TRBV9 - CASSVVAGDNSPLHF TGTGCCAGCAGCGTAGTGGCAGGGGATAATTCACCCCTCCACTTT
TRBJ1-5 - TRBV21-1 - CATRTKNQPQHF TGTGCCACCCGGACAAAAAATCAGCCCCAGCATTTT
TRBJ1-3 - TRBV11-2 TRBD1 CASSLTGGSGNTIYF TGTGCCAGCAGCTTAACAGGGGGCTCTGGAAACACCATATATTTT
TRBJ2-2 - TRBV30 - CAWSAIGELFF TGTGCCTGGAGCGCTATCGGGGAGCTGTTTTTT
TRBJ2-1 - TRBV5-1 - CASSSQGRRYNEQFF TGCGCCAGCAGCTCACAGGGACGGCGTTACAATGAGCAGTTCTTC
TRBJ1-2 - TRBV7-9 TRBD1 CSSSLAGTGEVGFYGYTF TGTTCCAGCAGCTTAGCCGGGACAGGGGAAGTGGGGTTTTATGGCTACACCTTC
TRBJ2-7 - TRBV6-1 TRBD1 CASRLRDSSYEQYF TGTGCCAGCAGGCTACGGGACAGCTCCTACGAGCAGTACTTC
TRBJ2-1 - TRBV4-3 TRBD2 CASSQEGLEQYNEQFF TGCGCCAGCAGCCAAGAAGGACTAGAACAGTACAATGAGCAGTTCTTC
TRBJ2-5 once TRBV9 TRBD2 CASSRGGVETQYF TGTGCCAGCAGCCGGGGGGGGGTGGAGACCCAGTACTTC
TRBJ1-1 - TRBV29-1 - CSVGGGATEAFF TGCAGCGTTGGGGGGGGTGCCACTGAAGCTTTCTTT
TRBJ1-1 - TRBV19 - CASISPAGMNTEAFF TGTGCCAGTATTAGTCCCGCAGGCATGAACACTGAAGCTTTCTTT
TRBJ2-2 - TRBV7-3 - CASSFNRAAGELFF TGTGCCAGCAGCTTCAACAGGGCCGCCGGGGAGCTGTTTTTT
TRBJ2-7 few TRBV27 TRBD1 CASNTRQGANEQYF TGTGCCAGCAATACCCGACAGGGGGCTAACGAGCAGTACTTC
TRBJ2-1 few TRBV29-1 TRBD2 CSVDLAGGSNEQFF TGCAGCGTTGACCTAGCGGGAGGATCCAATGAGCAGTTCTTC
TRBJ1-2 few TRBV6-1 TRBD1 CAIRPGQLGGGYTF TGTGCCATCCGACCGGGACAGCTGGGGGGAGGCTACACCTTC
TRBJ2-3 - TRBV7-9 TRBD2 CSSSLAGLVSTDTQYF TGTTCCAGCAGCTTAGCGGGACTAGTGAGCACAGATACGCAGTATTTT
TRBJ1-6 - TRBV7-8 TRBD1 CASSLPRQGADSPLHF TGTGCCAGCAGCTTACCCAGACAGGGGGCGGATTCACCCCTCCACTTT
TRBJ2-5 - TRBV19 TRBD2 CASSIRGGSEETQYF TGTGCCAGTAGTATCCGGGGGGGGTCCGAAGAGACCCAGTACTTC
TRBJ2-1 - TRBV7-9 TRBD2 CSSSLDWGGRGVYNEQFF TGTTCCAGCAGCTTAGATTGGGGGGGGCGGGGGGTCTACAATGAGCAGTTCTTC
TRBJ2-5 few TRBV7-9 - CASSARYGETQYF TGTGCCAGCAGCGCTCGCTACGGAGAGACCCAGTACTTC
TRBJ1-2 - TRBV6-1 - CASSEGQRSYGYTF TGTGCCAGCAGTGAAGGACAGAGGAGCTATGGCTACACCTTC
TRBJ2-7 - TRBV10-3 TRBD1 CAISVSGTGGFSYEQYF TGTGCCATCAGTGTTTCCGGGACAGGGGGGTTCTCCTACGAGCAGTACTTC
TRBJ2-3 - TRBV21-1 - CASSKELADTQYF TGTGCCAGCAGCAAAGAACTAGCAGATACGCAGTATTTT
TRBJ2-7 - TRBV28 TRBD2 CASSLTLRTSGRAYEQYF TGTGCCAGCAGTTTAACCCTCAGAACTAGCGGGAGGGCCTACGAGCAGTACTTC
TRBJ1-5 - TRBV12-1 - CASSFVGVIGQETNQPQHF TGTGCCAGCAGCTTTGTAGGGGTGATTGGACAGGAGACTAATCAGCCCCAGCATTTT
TRBJ2-7 few TRBV5-4 - CASSLAGTRDLTGEQYF TGTGCCAGCAGCTTGGCCGGGACACGGGACCTCACGGGGGAGCAGTACTTC